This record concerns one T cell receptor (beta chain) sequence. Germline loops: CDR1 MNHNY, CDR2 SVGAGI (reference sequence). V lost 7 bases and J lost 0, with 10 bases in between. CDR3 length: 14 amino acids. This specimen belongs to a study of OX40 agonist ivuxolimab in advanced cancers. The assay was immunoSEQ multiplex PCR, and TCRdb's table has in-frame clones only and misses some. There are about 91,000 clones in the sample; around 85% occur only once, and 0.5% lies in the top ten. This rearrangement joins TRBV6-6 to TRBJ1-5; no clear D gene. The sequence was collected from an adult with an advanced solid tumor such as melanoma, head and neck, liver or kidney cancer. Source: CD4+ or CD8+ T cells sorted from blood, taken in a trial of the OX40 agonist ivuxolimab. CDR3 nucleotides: TGTGCCAGCACCAGAGACACTAGCAATCAGCCCCAGCATTTT. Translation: CASTRDTSNQPQHF.